This TCR beta chain appears in the sequencing data of a study of T cells expressing NK-cell markers. This CDR3 comprises 14 residues. About this clonotype itself: Its specificity is not known.

Broader study findings: These clonotypes, the leaders elsewhere, also led the CD3+CD56-NKG2C+ fraction in several donors.

Reanalyzing the 5' RACE reads, TCRdb keeps one entry per CDR3 protein, without DNA. The listing contains approximately 440,000 distinct CDR3 sequences. The sequencing sample was made of blood T cells: a sorted CD56 or NKG2C T cell subset, CD4+ or CD8+ T cells, or bulk PBMC T cells (not recorded which). The V gene is TRBV12-3 or TRBV12-4, the J gene TRBJ2-5; the D call of TRBD1 rests on TCRdb alone, since no DNA is present to check it. This receptor was identified in a woman aged 45-65 years in good health. The CDR3 sequence: CASRSRTGEETQYF.